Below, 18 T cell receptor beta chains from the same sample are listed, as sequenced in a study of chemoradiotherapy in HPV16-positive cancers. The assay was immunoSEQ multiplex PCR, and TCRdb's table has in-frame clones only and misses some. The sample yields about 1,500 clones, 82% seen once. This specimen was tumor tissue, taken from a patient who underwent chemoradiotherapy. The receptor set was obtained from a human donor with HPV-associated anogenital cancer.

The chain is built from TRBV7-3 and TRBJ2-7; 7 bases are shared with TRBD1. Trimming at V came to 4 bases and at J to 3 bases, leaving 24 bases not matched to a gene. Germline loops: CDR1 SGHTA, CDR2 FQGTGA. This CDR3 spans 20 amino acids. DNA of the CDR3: TGTGCCAGCAGCTCCCCCAAGGGGCCCGGGACAGTTACGAAAGGCTACGAGCAGTACTTC. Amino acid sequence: CASSSPKGPGTVTKGYEQYF. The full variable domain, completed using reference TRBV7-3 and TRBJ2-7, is GAGVSQTPSNKVTEKGKYVELRCDPISGHTALYWYRQSLGQGPEFLIYFQGTGAADDSGLPNDRFFAVRPEGSVSTLKIQRTERGDSAVYLCASSSPKGPGTVTKGYEQYFGPGTRLTVT.

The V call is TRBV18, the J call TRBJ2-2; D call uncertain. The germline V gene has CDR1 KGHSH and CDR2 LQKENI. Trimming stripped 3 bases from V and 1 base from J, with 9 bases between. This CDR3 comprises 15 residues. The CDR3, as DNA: TGTGCCAGCTCACCTGGAGCCGAGAACACCGGGGAGCTGTTTTTT. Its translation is CASSPGAENTGELFF.

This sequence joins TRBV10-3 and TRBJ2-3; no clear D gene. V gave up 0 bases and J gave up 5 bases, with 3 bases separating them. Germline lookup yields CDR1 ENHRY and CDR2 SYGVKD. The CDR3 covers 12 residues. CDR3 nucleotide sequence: TGTGCCATCAGTGAGTCACGAGATACGCAGTATTTT. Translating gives CAISESRDTQYF.

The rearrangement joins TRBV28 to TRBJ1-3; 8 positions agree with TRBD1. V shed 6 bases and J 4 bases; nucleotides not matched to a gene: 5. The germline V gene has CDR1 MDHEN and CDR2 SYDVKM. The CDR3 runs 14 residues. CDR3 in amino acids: CASSPGTGGNTIYF. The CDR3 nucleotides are TGTGCCAGCAGCCCCGGGACAGGAGGAAACACCATATATTTT.

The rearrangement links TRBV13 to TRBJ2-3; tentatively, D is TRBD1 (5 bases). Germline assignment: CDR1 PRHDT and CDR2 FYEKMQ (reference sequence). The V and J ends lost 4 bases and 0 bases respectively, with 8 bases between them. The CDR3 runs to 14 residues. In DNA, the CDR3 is TGTGCCAGCAGCTGGACATATAGCACAGATACGCAGTATTTT. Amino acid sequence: CASSWTYSTDTQYF.

The CDR3 sequence is CASSLSSGTGIEKLFF. CDR3 DNA: TGTGCCAGCAGCCTAAGCTCCGGGACAGGGATTGAAAAACTGTTTTTT. The J gene is TRBJ1-4, the V gene TRBV7-9; 9 nucleotides align to TRBD1. V was pared by 5 bases and J by 7 bases, with 11 bases of the junction left unmatched. The germline V gene encodes CDR1 SEHNR and CDR2 FQNEAQ (reference sequence). The CDR3 runs 16 residues.

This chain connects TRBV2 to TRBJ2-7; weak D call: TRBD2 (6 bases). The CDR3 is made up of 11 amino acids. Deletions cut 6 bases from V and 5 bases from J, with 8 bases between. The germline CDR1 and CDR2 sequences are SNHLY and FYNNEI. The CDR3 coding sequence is TGTGCCAGCAGGGGCGGGGACGAGCAGTACTTC. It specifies CASRGGDEQYF.

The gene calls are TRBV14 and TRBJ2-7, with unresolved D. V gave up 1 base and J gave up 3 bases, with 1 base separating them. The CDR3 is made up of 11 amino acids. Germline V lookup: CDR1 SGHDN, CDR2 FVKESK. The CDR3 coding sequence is TGTGCCAGCAGCCAAGGCTACGAGCAGTACTTC. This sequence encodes CASSQGYEQYF.

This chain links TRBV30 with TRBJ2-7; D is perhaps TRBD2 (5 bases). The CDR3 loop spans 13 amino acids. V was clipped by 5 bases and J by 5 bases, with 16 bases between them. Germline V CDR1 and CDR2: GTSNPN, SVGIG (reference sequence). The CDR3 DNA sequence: TGTGCCTGGCACGGGAACGTTGCGGACGAGCAGTACTTC. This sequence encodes CAWHGNVADEQYF.

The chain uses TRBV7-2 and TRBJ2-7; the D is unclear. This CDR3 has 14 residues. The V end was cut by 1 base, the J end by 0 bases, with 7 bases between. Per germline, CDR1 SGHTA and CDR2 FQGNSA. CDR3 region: CASSLERSSYEQYF. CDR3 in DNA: TGTGCCAGCAGCTTAGAGCGCAGCTCCTACGAGCAGTACTTC.

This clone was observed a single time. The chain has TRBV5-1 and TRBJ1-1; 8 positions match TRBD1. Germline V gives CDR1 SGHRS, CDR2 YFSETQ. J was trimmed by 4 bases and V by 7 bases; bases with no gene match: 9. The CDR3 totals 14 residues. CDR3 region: CASSDTGGTTEAFF. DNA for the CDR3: TGCGCCAGCTCCGACACAGGGGGAACCACTGAAGCTTTCTTT.

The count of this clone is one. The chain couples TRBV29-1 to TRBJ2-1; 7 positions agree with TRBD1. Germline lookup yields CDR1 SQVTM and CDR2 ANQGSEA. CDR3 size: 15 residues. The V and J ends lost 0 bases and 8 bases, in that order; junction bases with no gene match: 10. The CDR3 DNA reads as TGCAGCGTTGAAGATTGGGCAGGGGGTCTCTATGAGCAGTTCTTC. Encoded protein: CSVEDWAGGLYEQFF.

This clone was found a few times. The CDR3 DNA follows: TGTGCCAGCAGCTTTCAGGGATCGTTTCGCCAAGAGACCCAGTACTTC. This encodes CASSFQGSFRQETQYF. The chain carries TRBV11-2 and TRBJ2-5, with a tentative D call TRBD1 (5 bases). V shed 3 bases and J shed 1 base, with 15 bases lying between them. The CDR3 loop spans 16 amino acids. Germline assignment: CDR1 SGHAT and CDR2 FQNNGV.

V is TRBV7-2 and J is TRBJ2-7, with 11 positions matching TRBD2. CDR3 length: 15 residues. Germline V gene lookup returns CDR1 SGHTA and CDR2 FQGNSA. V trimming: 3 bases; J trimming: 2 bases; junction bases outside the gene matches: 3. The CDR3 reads CASSLSSGGAYEQYF. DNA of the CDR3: TGTGCCAGCAGCTTGAGTAGCGGGGGGGCCTACGAGCAGTACTTC.

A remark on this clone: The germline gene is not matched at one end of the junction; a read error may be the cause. CDR3 nucleotide sequence: TGTGCTAGCAGCTTAAGCCCTGTAGCCTTACAGGGTACCTACGAGCAGTACTTC. As protein: CASSLSPVALQGTYEQYF. The genes are TRBV7-7 and TRBJ2-7; D is possibly TRBD1 (6 bases). The V gene's germline CDR1 is SSHAT and CDR2 FNYEAQ (reference sequence). This CDR3 contains 18 residues.

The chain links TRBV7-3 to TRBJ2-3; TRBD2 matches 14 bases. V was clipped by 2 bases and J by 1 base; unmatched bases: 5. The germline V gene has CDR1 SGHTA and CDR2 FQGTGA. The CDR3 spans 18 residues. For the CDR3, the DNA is TGTGCCAGCAGCTTACTAGGACTAGCGGGAGGACGCACAGATACGCAGTATTTT. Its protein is CASSLLGLAGGRTDTQYF.

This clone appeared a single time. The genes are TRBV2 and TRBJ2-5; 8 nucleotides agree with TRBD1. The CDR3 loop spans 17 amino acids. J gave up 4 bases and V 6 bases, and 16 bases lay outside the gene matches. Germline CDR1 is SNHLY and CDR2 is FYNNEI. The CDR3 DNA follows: TGTGCCAGCAGCGCCACCCAAGGGACAGGTGTGGGAGAGACCCAGTACTTC. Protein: CASSATQGTGVGETQYF.

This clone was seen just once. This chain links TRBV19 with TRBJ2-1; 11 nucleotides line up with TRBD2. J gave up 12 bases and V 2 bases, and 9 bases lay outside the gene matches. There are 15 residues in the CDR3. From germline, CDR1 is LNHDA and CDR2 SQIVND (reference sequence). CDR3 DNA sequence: TGTGCCAGTAGTATAATAGCGGGAGGGGTCGTTGGGCAGTTCTTC. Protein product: CASSIIAGGVVGQFF.